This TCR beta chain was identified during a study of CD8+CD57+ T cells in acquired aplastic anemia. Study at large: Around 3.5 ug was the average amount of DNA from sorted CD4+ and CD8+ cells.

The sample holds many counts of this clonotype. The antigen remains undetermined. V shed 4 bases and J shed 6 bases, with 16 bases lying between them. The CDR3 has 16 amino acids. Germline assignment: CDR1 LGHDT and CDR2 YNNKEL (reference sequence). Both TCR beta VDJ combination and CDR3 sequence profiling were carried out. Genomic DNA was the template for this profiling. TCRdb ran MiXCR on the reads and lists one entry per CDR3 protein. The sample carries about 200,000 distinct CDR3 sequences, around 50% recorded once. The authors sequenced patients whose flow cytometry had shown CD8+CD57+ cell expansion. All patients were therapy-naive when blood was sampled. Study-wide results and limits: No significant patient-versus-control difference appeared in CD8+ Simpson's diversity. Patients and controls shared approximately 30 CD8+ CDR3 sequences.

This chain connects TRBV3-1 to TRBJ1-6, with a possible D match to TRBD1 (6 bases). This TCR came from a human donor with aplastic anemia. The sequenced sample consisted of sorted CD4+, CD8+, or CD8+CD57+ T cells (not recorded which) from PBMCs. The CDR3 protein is CASSPSGQRFNSPLHF. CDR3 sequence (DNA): TGTGCCAGCAGCCCTTCCGGACAGCGTTTTAATTCACCCCTCCACTTT.